Below are 32 T cell receptor beta chains sequenced from a single sample in a study of CD4 T cells in relation to SARS-CoV-2 and coronaviruses. TCRdb's table, derived via immunoSEQ multiplex PCR, lists solely in-frame clones and lacks some. The sample consists of some 16,000 clones, roughly 80% of them appearing once. The unexposed donors gave CD4+ T cells in 2011-2018, prior to COVID-19. CD4+ T cells were isolated from the cells after roughly 11 days of culture. Which antigens these TCRs recognize remains unknown. The source material was CD4+ T cells from PBMCs, cultured in vitro. Receptors originate from a human donor in good health.

The chain employs TRBV7-2 and TRBJ2-1; 12 bases are shared with TRBD2. This CDR3 spans 15 amino acids. The V gene's germline CDR1 is SGHTA and CDR2 FQGNSA. V lost 4 bases, J lost 5 bases, and 3 bases stayed unmatched. For the CDR3, the DNA is TGTGCCAGCAGCTCAGGACTAGCGGGAAACAATGAGCAGTTCTTC. Translation: CASSSGLAGNNEQFF.

This clone was seen only a few times. This chain uses TRBV9 with TRBJ2-2; no reliable D call. V shed 2 bases and J shed 0 bases, with 5 bases lying between them. The CDR3 contains 14 residues. Germline-derived CDR1 and CDR2 are SGDLS and YYNGEE. CDR3 loop: CASSVMTNTGELFF. CDR3 DNA sequence: TGTGCCAGCAGCGTTATGACGAACACCGGGGAGCTGTTTTTT. The variable domain in full, with the rest retrieved from reference TRBV9 and TRBJ2-2, is DSGVTQTPKHLITATGQRVTLRCSPRSGDLSVYWYQQSLDQGLQFLIQYYNGEERAKGNILERFSAQQFPDLHSELNLSSLELGDSALYFCASSVMTNTGELFFGEGSRLTVL.

The J gene is TRBJ2-5, the V gene TRBV30, with 11 bases that match TRBD2. The CDR3 sequence is 17 residues long. Germline CDR1 reads GTSNPN; CDR2 reads SVGIG (reference sequence). After removal of 2 bases from V and 5 bases from J, the junction contained 13 bases not matched to a gene. This chain's CDR3 is CAWSKGVTSGSSETQYF. The CDR3 DNA follows: TGTGCCTGGAGTAAGGGGGTTACTAGCGGGAGTTCGGAGACCCAGTACTTC. Full variable domain (outside the CDR3, taken from reference TRBV30 and TRBJ2-5): SQTIHQWPATLVQPVGSPLSLECTVEGTSNPNLYWYRQAAGRGLQLLFYSVGIGQISSEVPQNLSASRPQDRQFILSSKKLLLSDSGFYLCAWSKGVTSGSSETQYFGPGTRLLVL.

Only a few counts were recorded for this clone. The CDR3 DNA sequence: TGCGCCAGCAGCCTGGGGACAGGGTCCTATAATTCACCCCTCCACTTT. It codes for CASSLGTGSYNSPLHF. The chain joins TRBV5-1 to TRBJ1-6; 9 nucleotides match TRBD1. V trimming: 4 bases; J trimming: 1 base; junction bases outside the gene matches: 3. The germline CDR1 and CDR2 sequences are SGHRS and YFSETQ. The CDR3 spans 16 residues.

This clone qualifies as medium-sized (0.01 to 0.1%). This chain joins TRBV7-6 and TRBJ2-1, with 11 positions matching TRBD2. Per the germline V gene, CDR1 is SGHVS and CDR2 is FNYEAQ. CDR3 length: 16 residues. With V trimmed by 2 bases and J by 7 bases, 7 bases remained unmatched. The CDR3, as DNA: TGTGCCAGCAGCTTAAGGGGTACTAGCGGGGGAAATGAGCAGTTCTTC. It codes for CASSLRGTSGGNEQFF. The whole variable domain, remainder taken from reference TRBV7-6 and TRBJ2-1, is GAGVSQSPRYKVTKRGQDVALRCDPISGHVSLYWYRQALGQGPEFLTYFNYEAQQDKSGLPNDRFSAERPEGSISTLTIQRTEQRDSAMYRCASSLRGTSGGNEQFFGPGTRLTVL.

This chain connects TRBV5-6 to TRBJ1-5; D is unclear. Germline lookup yields CDR1 SGHDT and CDR2 YYEEEE. The V gene lost 0 bases and the J gene lost 5 bases, with 15 bases spanning the gap. This CDR3 is 16 amino acids long. The CDR3 reads CASSLASGMLDQPQHF. The DNA of the CDR3 is TGTGCCAGCAGCTTGGCCTCCGGGATGTTAGATCAGCCCCAGCATTTT.

V usage is TRBV30 and J usage is TRBJ2-1; 7 bases align to TRBD2. Trimming at V came to 1 base and at J to 1 base, leaving 13 bases not matched to a gene. Germline V gene lookup returns CDR1 GTSNPN and CDR2 SVGIG (reference sequence). This CDR3 has 18 residues. CDR3: CAWSGGTKTRESYNEQFF. DNA for the CDR3: TGTGCCTGGAGTGGAGGGACTAAAACCCGGGAATCCTACAATGAGCAGTTCTTC.

Here the CDR3 reads CATSDFRDTGELFF. The CDR3 nucleotides are TGTGCCACCAGTGATTTCAGGGACACCGGGGAGCTGTTTTTT. The V call is TRBV24-1, the J call TRBJ2-2; tentative D call: TRBD1 (5 bases). The CDR3 extends over 14 amino acids. V lost 1 base to trimming and J lost 3 bases, with 5 bases between them. Germline V gene data show CDR1 as KGHDR and CDR2 as SFDVKD.

This clone was detected once. The chain couples TRBV12-3 or TRBV12-4 to TRBJ2-1; the D gene is possibly TRBD2 (5 bases). The CDR3 is made up of 12 amino acids. V was cut by 6 bases and J by 14 bases, with 17 bases left in between. In nucleotides, the CDR3 is TGTGCCAGCAGCCGCCCAGACGTCGGGGAGTTCTTC. Its protein product is CASSRPDVGEFF.

The chain has TRBV7-2 and TRBJ1-1; D is unresolved. With 3 bases removed from V and 3 bases from J, the gap between germline ends came to 11 bases. The germline CDR1 and CDR2 sequences are SGHTA and FQGNSA. The CDR3 extends over 14 amino acids. The CDR3 nucleotides are TGTGCCAGCAGCTTGGGCAGGAGGGACACTGAAGCTTTCTTT. Residues: CASSLGRRDTEAFF. Complete variable domain (other parts from reference TRBV7-2 and TRBJ1-1): GAGVSQSPSNKVTEKGKDVELRCDPISGHTALYWYRQSLGQGLEFLIYFQGNSAPDKSGLPSDRFSAERTGGSVSTLTIQRTQQEDSAVYLCASSLGRRDTEAFFGQGTRLTVV.

V usage is TRBV5-1 and J usage is TRBJ2-3, with D perhaps TRBD1 (5 bases). This CDR3 is 16 amino acids long. V was pared by 0 bases and J by 1 base, with 12 bases between. The germline V gene encodes CDR1 SGHRS and CDR2 YFSETQ. CDR3 sequence reads: CASSLVRGRGTDTQYF. CDR3 DNA sequence: TGCGCCAGCAGCTTGGTAAGGGGCCGAGGCACAGATACGCAGTATTTT.

The chain uses TRBV9 and TRBJ2-3, with 7 bases matching TRBD2. The length of the CDR3 is 15 residues. With 0 bases clipped from V and 4 bases from J, the junction kept 5 bases outside the gene matches. CDR1 SGDLS and CDR2 YYNGEE come from the germline V gene. CDR3 sequence reads: CASSVGGSGADTQYF. The CDR3 DNA reads as TGTGCCAGCAGCGTAGGCGGGAGTGGTGCAGATACGCAGTATTTT.

This chain connects TRBV5-6 to TRBJ1-1, with 8 bases fitting TRBD1. This CDR3 contains 14 residues. Germline loops: CDR1 SGHDT, CDR2 YYEEEE. After removal of 0 bases from V and 8 bases from J, the junction contained 6 bases not matched to a gene. The CDR3, as DNA: TGTGCCAGCAGCTTGGTCCAGGGGGCATGGGAAGCTTTCTTT. Amino acids: CASSLVQGAWEAFF.

This clone was seen a few times. The chain is built from TRBV11-2 and TRBJ1-4; D gene unclear. CDR1 is SGHAT, CDR2 FQNNGV, per germline. The V and J ends lost 7 bases and 3 bases respectively, with 12 bases between them. The CDR3 runs 14 residues. The CDR3 nucleotides are TGTGCCAGCACCAACGTCGGAGCTAATGAAAAACTGTTTTTT. This encodes CASTNVGANEKLFF. Full variable domain (rest looked up from reference TRBV11-2 and TRBJ1-4): EAGVAQSPRYKIIEKRQSVAFWCNPISGHATLYWYQQILGQGPKLLIQFQNNGVVDDSQLPKDRFSAERLKGVDSTLKIQPAKLEDSAVYLCASTNVGANEKLFFGSGTQLSVL.

The V call is TRBV6-4, the J call TRBJ2-6; D call uncertain. Germline lookup yields CDR1 MRHNA and CDR2 SNTAGT. The V end was cut by 2 bases, the J end by 0 bases, with 2 bases between. The CDR3 covers 14 residues. The CDR3 loop reads CASSDNSGANVLTF. The CDR3 DNA sequence: TGTGCCAGCAGTGACAACTCTGGGGCCAACGTCCTGACTTTC.

The chain carries TRBV5-1 and TRBJ2-3; D not resolved. Germline CDR1 reads SGHRS; CDR2 reads YFSETQ. The CDR3 consists of 14 residues. Trimming pared 0 bases from V and 5 bases from J, leaving 10 bases between. The CDR3 region is CASSLAWSGDTQYF. As DNA, the CDR3 is TGCGCCAGCAGCTTGGCCTGGTCTGGAGATACGCAGTATTTT.

V gene TRBV4-2 combines with J gene TRBJ2-7; TRBD2 aligns across 11 bases. Per germline, CDR1 LGHNA and CDR2 YNFKEQ. CDR3 size: 18 residues. Losses at the gene ends were 2 bases for V and 0 bases for J; bases not matched to a gene: 9. This chain's CDR3 is CASSQRPTSGVFSYEQYF. The DNA of the CDR3 is TGTGCCAGCAGCCAACGGCCGACTAGCGGGGTTTTCTCCTACGAGCAGTACTTC.

This rearrangement joins TRBV5-5 to TRBJ1-1, with a possible D match to TRBD1 (6 bases). The CDR3 contains 14 residues. Germline V gene data show CDR1 as SGHKS and CDR2 as YYEKEE (reference sequence). V lost 0 bases and J lost 0, with 6 bases in between. CDR3 sequence reads: CASSLGQVNTEAFF. In DNA, the CDR3 is TGTGCCAGCAGCTTGGGACAGGTGAACACTGAAGCTTTCTTT.

The chain joins TRBV19 to TRBJ2-2, with 9 bases matching TRBD2. This CDR3 contains 17 residues. CDR1 is LNHDA and CDR2 is SQIVND in the germline V gene (reference sequence). The ends lost 1 base at V and 4 bases at J; junction bases unmatched: 7. The CDR3, as DNA: TGTGCCAGTAGTATAGTCGGCGGGAGGGCCGTCACCGGGGAGCTGTTTTTT. As protein: CASSIVGGRAVTGELFF.

The chain employs TRBV11-2 and TRBJ1-5; D not resolved. The length of the CDR3 is 13 residues. CDR1 is SGHAT, CDR2 FQNNGV, per germline. V was pared by 1 base and J by 6 bases, with 7 bases between. CDR3 in DNA: TGTGCCAGCAGCTTAGCGGAGGGTCAGCCCCAGCATTTT. Protein sequence: CASSLAEGQPQHF.

The rearrangement uses TRBV6-6 and TRBJ1-6; TRBD1 agrees at 7 bases. The length of the CDR3 is 15 residues. CDR1 and CDR2 (germline): MNHNY, SVGAGI (reference sequence). V lost 6 bases and J lost 6; bases outside the gene matches: 8. The CDR3 loop reads CASRDREVVNSPLHF. The CDR3 DNA follows: TGTGCCAGCAGAGACAGGGAAGTGGTTAATTCACCCCTCCACTTT.

This sequence joins TRBV7-3 and TRBJ2-1; D is perhaps TRBD1 (5 bases). The germline CDR1 and CDR2 sequences are SGHTA and FQGTGA. This CDR3 spans 13 amino acids. The V and J ends lost 4 bases and 4 bases respectively, with 8 bases between them. Written as DNA, the CDR3 is TGTGCCAGCAGCTCGACAGTTTACAATGAGCAGTTCTTC. Translation gives CASSSTVYNEQFF. Full variable domain (missing parts from reference TRBV7-3 and TRBJ2-1): GAGVSQTPSNKVTEKGKYVELRCDPISGHTALYWYRQSLGQGPEFLIYFQGTGAADDSGLPNDRFFAVRPEGSVSTLKIQRTERGDSAVYLCASSSTVYNEQFFGPGTRLTVL.

This clone was seen once. In nucleotides, the CDR3 is TGTGCCTGGAGTCCGGCACAGGGGACAGCTTTCTTT. Its protein is CAWSPAQGTAFF. V and J are TRBV30 and TRBJ1-1; 7 bases are a match to TRBD1. The junction had 7 bases not matched to a gene; V was cut back by 2 bases and J by 10 bases. This CDR3 has 12 amino acids. CDR1 and CDR2 from the germline V gene are GTSNPN and SVGIG (reference sequence).

The genes are TRBV7-9 and TRBJ2-5; 8 bases match TRBD1. Germline V CDR1 and CDR2: SEHNR, FQNEAQ (reference sequence). The CDR3 runs to 15 residues. V lost 5 bases, J lost 4 bases, and 9 bases stayed unmatched. The CDR3 sequence: CASSASGRGLETQYF. CDR3 DNA sequence: TGTGCCAGCAGCGCATCAGGCAGGGGGCTAGAGACCCAGTACTTC. Filled out from reference TRBV7-9 and TRBJ2-5, the complete variable domain reads DTGVSQNPRHKITKRGQNVTFRCDPISEHNRLYWYRQTLGQGPEFLTYFQNEAQLEKSRLLSDRFSAERPKGSFSTLEIQRTEQGDSAMYLCASSASGRGLETQYFGPGTRLLVL.

J is TRBJ2-1 and V is TRBV30, with D unresolved. Between the trimmed V and J ends, which lost 0 bases and 3 bases, there was a span of 9 bases. The length of the CDR3 is 14 residues. Germline V gives CDR1 GTSNPN, CDR2 SVGIG (reference sequence). The CDR3 spells CAWSVPHYYNEQFF. The CDR3 nucleotides read TGTGCCTGGAGTGTACCCCACTACTACAATGAGCAGTTCTTC.

This chain links TRBV12-5 with TRBJ1-5; D is ambiguous. CDR3 length equals 15 residues. V lost 1 base and J lost 0, with 7 bases in between. Germline V gives CDR1 LGHNT, CDR2 FRNRAP. CDR3 sequence (DNA): TGTGCTAGTGGTTTGGGGCAGAGTAGCAATCAGCCCCAGCATTTT. Its protein product is CASGLGQSSNQPQHF.

The chain couples TRBV5-1 to TRBJ1-4; no clear D. Germline V gene sequence: CDR1 SGHRS, CDR2 YFSETQ. The CDR3 totals 14 residues. With 1 base removed from V and 7 bases from J, the gap between germline ends came to 11 bases. The CDR3 sequence is CASSLKGSSEKLFF. CDR3 in DNA: TGCGCCAGCAGCTTGAAGGGATCCTCTGAAAAACTGTTTTTT.

The chain recombines TRBV11-2 with TRBJ2-1, with 11 bases that match TRBD2. CDR3 length: 18 amino acids. V trimming: 6 bases; J trimming: 0 bases; junction bases outside the gene matches: 10. The germline gives CDR1 SGHAT, CDR2 FQNNGV. The CDR3 DNA reads as TGTGCCAGCAGAAAACCGGGACTAGCGGTAAGCTCCTACAATGAGCAGTTCTTC. This sequence encodes CASRKPGLAVSSYNEQFF.

This chain links TRBV2 with TRBJ2-7, with 12 bases matching TRBD1. V trimming: 7 bases; J trimming: 6 bases; junction bases outside the gene matches: 10. The CDR3 covers 15 residues. The germline CDR1 and CDR2 sequences are SNHLY and FYNNEI. CDR3 coding DNA: TGTGCCAGCACCCTTGGTGGGACAGGGGGCGCCGAGCAGTACTTC. Protein: CASTLGGTGGAEQYF.

The chain employs TRBV5-4 and TRBJ2-1, with 11 bases identical to TRBD1. CDR1 is SGHNT and CDR2 is YYREEE in the germline V gene (reference sequence). Trimming cost V 3 bases and J 3 bases; bases outside gene matches: 8. The CDR3 is 17 amino acids. For the CDR3, the DNA is TGTGCCAGCAGCTCATACTCCGGGACAGGGGGCTACAATGAGCAGTTCTTC. Translation gives CASSSYSGTGGYNEQFF.

This chain links TRBV5-1 with TRBJ2-7, with TRBD1 matching 7 bases. The CDR3 length is 15 residues. CDR1 and CDR2 (germline): SGHRS, YFSETQ. The junction had 8 bases not matched to a gene; V was cut back by 4 bases and J by 1 base. CDR3 sequence reads: CASSQGQTSSYEQYF. The CDR3 DNA follows: TGCGCCAGCAGCCAGGGACAGACATCATCCTACGAGCAGTACTTC. The full variable domain, its missing parts supplied by reference TRBV5-1 and TRBJ2-7, is KAGVTQTPRYLIKTRGQQVTLSCSPISGHRSVSWYQQTPGQGLQFLFEYFSETQRNKGNFPGRFSGRQFSNSRSEMNVSTLELGDSALYLCASSQGQTSSYEQYFGPGTRLTVT.

This clone was seen only once. The rearrangement joins TRBV6-5 to TRBJ2-3; no reliable D call. There are 14 residues in the CDR3. Germline loops: CDR1 MNHEY, CDR2 SVGAGI. The germline V and J ends were trimmed by 0 bases and 0 bases, with 4 bases remaining between them. CDR3 in amino acids: CASSYSRSTDTQYF. For the CDR3, the DNA is TGTGCCAGCAGTTACTCGCGGAGCACAGATACGCAGTATTTT.